Below, 3 T cell receptor beta chains from the same sample are listed, as sequenced in a study of T cells after yellow fever vaccination. TCRdb re-called the 5' RACE reads with MiXCR, one entry per CDR3 protein. The sample carries about 510,000 distinct CDR3 sequences, 20% to 25% recorded once. Sample: PBMCs, taken roughly 20 days after the first yellow fever vaccination. The receptors originated from a man aged 18 to 35 who received the YFV17D yellow fever vaccine.

V and J are TRBV7-6 and TRBJ2-1; D might be TRBD2 (5 bases). The CDR3 consists of 14 residues. CDR1 is SGHVS and CDR2 is FNYEAQ in the germline V gene. Trimming took off 5 bases at V and 7 bases at J, with 15 bases between the two ends. The CDR3 DNA reads as TGTGCCAGCAGCCCCCCGGAGGAAACTAATGAGCAGTTCTTC. This translates into CASSPPEETNEQFF. The full variable domain, with the rest looked up from reference TRBV7-6 and TRBJ2-1, is GAGVSQSPRYKVTKRGQDVALRCDPISGHVSLYWYRQALGQGPEFLTYFNYEAQQDKSGLPNDRFSAERPEGSISTLTIQRTEQRDSAMYRCASSPPEETNEQFFGPGTRLTVL.

This clonotype was found once. The CDR3 coding sequence is TGTGCCAGCACCCGTGGGCCGAGGACTTTCTTT. Its protein is CASTRGPRTFF. The rearrangement joins TRBV3-1 to TRBJ1-1; no clear D gene. The germline gives CDR1 LGHDT, CDR2 YNNKEL (reference sequence). The CDR3 has 11 residues. V gave up 7 bases and J gave up 12 bases, with 15 bases separating them.

This clonotype has more than one count but fewer than ten. The chain has TRBV5-5 and TRBJ2-7; D remains ambiguous. V was cut by 4 bases and J by 5 bases, with 7 bases left in between. Germline loops: CDR1 SGHKS, CDR2 YYEKEE (reference sequence). CDR3 length: 11 amino acids. The CDR3 sequence is CASSVSNEQYF. The DNA of the CDR3 is TGTGCCAGCAGCGTATCGAACGAGCAGTACTTC.